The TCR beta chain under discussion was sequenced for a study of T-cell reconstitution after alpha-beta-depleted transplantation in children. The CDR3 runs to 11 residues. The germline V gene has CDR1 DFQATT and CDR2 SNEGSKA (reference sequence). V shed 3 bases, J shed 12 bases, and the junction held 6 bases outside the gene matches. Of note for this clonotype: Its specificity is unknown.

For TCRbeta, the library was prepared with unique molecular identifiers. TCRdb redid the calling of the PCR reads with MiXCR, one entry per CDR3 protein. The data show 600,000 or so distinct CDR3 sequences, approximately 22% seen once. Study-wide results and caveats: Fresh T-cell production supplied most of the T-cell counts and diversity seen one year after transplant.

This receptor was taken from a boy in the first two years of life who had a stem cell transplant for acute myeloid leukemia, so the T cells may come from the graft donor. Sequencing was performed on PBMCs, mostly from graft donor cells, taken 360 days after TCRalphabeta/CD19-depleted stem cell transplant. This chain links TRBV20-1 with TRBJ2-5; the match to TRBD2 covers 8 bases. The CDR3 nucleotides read TGCAGTGCTAGGAGCGGGGGTCCGGAGTACTTC. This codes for CSARSGGPEYF.